This TCR beta chain comes out of a study of T cell changes during pregnancy in multiple sclerosis. The assay was immunoSEQ multiplex PCR, and TCRdb's table has in-frame clones only and misses some. In the table there are 26,000 or so clones, under 90% of which are singletons. CDR3 size: 17 residues. The V segment lost 6 bases and the J segment 0 bases; nucleotides outside the gene matches: 8. CDR1 MDHEN and CDR2 SYDVKM come from the germline V gene. The V call is TRBV28, the J call TRBJ1-2, with 12 bases aligning to TRBD1. The clonotype comes from a female donor in good health, enrolled as a control in a pregnancy study. The sequences come from CD4+ T cells from peripheral blood mononuclear cells, collected in the first trimester of pregnancy. CDR3 amino acids: CASSTVGTGGTNYGYTF. Written as DNA, the CDR3 is TGTGCCAGCAGCACGGTGGGGACAGGGGGCACTAACTATGGCTACACCTTC.